The 23 T cell receptor beta chains below come from one sample, sequenced in a study of T cell responses to AZD1222 COVID-19 vaccine. Profiling relied on immunoSEQ multiplex PCR, and the TCRdb table lists in-frame clones only, not all of them. The data hold 100,000 or so clones, with around nine tenths observed a single time. The input for sequencing was peripheral blood, taken on day 0 of AZD1222 vaccination. The receptors stem from an adult in good health.

This clone showed up just once. The rearrangement joins TRBV19 to TRBJ2-4; 7 bases are a match to TRBD2. The J segment lost 5 bases and the V segment lost 3 bases, leaving 13 bases of the junction unmatched. CDR1 LNHDA and CDR2 SQIVND come from the germline V gene (reference sequence). The CDR3 is made up of 17 amino acids. The DNA for the CDR3 is TGTGCCAGTAGTATTCCAGTACGGGGAGGGGACCAAAACATTCAGTACTTC. It codes for CASSIPVRGGDQNIQYF.

V and J are TRBV27 and TRBJ2-2, with 7 nucleotides matching TRBD2. This CDR3 is 19 amino acids long. Per germline, CDR1 MNHEY and CDR2 SMNVEV (reference sequence). V lost 6 bases, J lost 5 bases, and 21 bases stayed unmatched. CDR3 sequence reads: CASSRPGLGFPTETGELFF. CDR3 DNA: TGTGCCAGCAGCAGACCAGGACTAGGATTTCCGACCGAGACCGGGGAGCTGTTTTTT.

The chain combines TRBV28 with TRBJ2-7; D is possibly TRBD2 (6 bases). Germline lookup yields CDR1 MDHEN and CDR2 SYDVKM. Trimming cost V 4 bases and J 3 bases, with 13 bases left between them. The CDR3 is made up of 14 amino acids. CDR3 in DNA: TGTGCCAGCAGTTCGAAGACTAGGCGCTACGAGCAGTACTTC. The encoded protein is CASSSKTRRYEQYF.

The J gene is TRBJ2-7, the V gene TRBV27; either TRBD1 or TRBD2 may fit D (5 bases each). V was pared by 6 bases and J by 0 bases, with 12 bases between. This CDR3 comprises 14 residues. From germline, CDR1 is MNHEY and CDR2 SMNVEV (reference sequence). Here the CDR3 DNA reads TGTGCCAGCAGGGGGACCTTCAGCTCCTACGAGCAGTACTTC. Protein product: CASRGTFSSYEQYF.

V gene TRBV7-2 combines with J gene TRBJ2-1; TRBD2 might be the D (6 bases). This CDR3 is 14 amino acids long. Germline CDR1 reads SGHTA; CDR2 reads FQGNSA. Trimming left V 4 bases short and J 9 bases short, with 16 bases between. The CDR3 sequence: CASSSSRERREQFF. Here the CDR3 DNA reads TGTGCCAGCAGCTCAAGCCGGGAGCGGCGTGAGCAGTTCTTC. Complete variable domain (other parts from reference TRBV7-2 and TRBJ2-1): GAGVSQSPSNKVTEKGKDVELRCDPISGHTALYWYRQSLGQGLEFLIYFQGNSAPDKSGLPSDRFSAERTGGSVSTLTIQRTQQEDSAVYLCASSSSRERREQFFGPGTRLTVL.

The gene calls are TRBV7-3 and TRBJ2-1, with 13 bases aligning to TRBD2. Germline V CDR1 and CDR2: SGHTA, FQGTGA. The CDR3 has 19 residues. J was trimmed by 7 bases and V by 4 bases; bases with no gene match: 16. The CDR3 DNA reads TGTGCCAGCAGCTACCTTCCGGGACTAGCGGGACCGCAAGGGAATGAGCAGTTCTTC. The encoded protein is CASSYLPGLAGPQGNEQFF.

J is TRBJ2-2 and V is TRBV2; 7 bases agree with TRBD1. Looked up from germline, CDR1 is SNHLY and CDR2 is FYNNEI. V was clipped by 6 bases and J by 2 bases; unmatched bases: 6. The CDR3 sequence is 15 residues long. The CDR3 loop reads CASSLTGPNTGELFF. The CDR3 bases are TGTGCCAGCAGCCTGACAGGGCCAAACACCGGGGAGCTGTTTTTT.

The V and J genes are TRBV7-2 and TRBJ2-1, with TRBD2 matching 10 bases. CDR3 length equals 14 residues. V was clipped by 0 bases and J by 16 bases; unmatched bases: 9. Germline values: CDR1 SGHTA, CDR2 FQGNSA. The CDR3 protein is CASSLASSSGRQFF. Written as DNA, the CDR3 is TGTGCCAGCAGCTTAGCGAGTTCTAGCGGGAGACAATTCTTC.

The chain uses TRBV4-1 and TRBJ1-5; the D gene is possibly TRBD1 (6 bases). Trimming left V 1 base short and J 6 bases short, with 13 bases between. Germline loops: CDR1 MGHRA, CDR2 YSYEKL. This CDR3 contains 15 residues. The CDR3 coding sequence is TGCGCCAGCAGCCAAGCATGGGGGGCTAGTCAGCCCCAGCATTTT. Translated, it gives CASSQAWGASQPQHF.

CDR3 sequence: CASSIRAGDTQYF. The CDR3 coding sequence is TGTGCCAGTAGTATCAGGGCTGGGGATACGCAGTATTTT. The rearrangement uses TRBV19 and TRBJ2-3, with a tentative D call TRBD1 (5 bases). V was trimmed by 3 bases and J by 6 bases, leaving 10 bases between them. The CDR3 length is 13 residues. Germline V CDR1 and CDR2: LNHDA, SQIVND (reference sequence).

This sequence joins TRBV20-1 and TRBJ2-1; no definite D call. Per the germline V gene, CDR1 is DFQATT and CDR2 is SNEGSKA (reference sequence). Between the trimmed V and J ends, which lost 3 bases and 4 bases, there was a span of 7 bases. The CDR3 covers 12 residues. In nucleotides, the CDR3 is TGCAGTGCTAGTGGGCAATACAATGAGCAGTTCTTC. Residues: CSASGQYNEQFF.

The rearrangement links TRBV28 to TRBJ1-2; no clear D gene. V shed 5 bases and J shed 4 bases, with 11 bases lying between them. The CDR3 runs 13 residues. CDR1 and CDR2 from the germline V gene are MDHEN and SYDVKM. CDR3 DNA sequence: TGTGCCAGCAGTATGCTTTCGGGCTATGGCTACACCTTC. Its translation is CASSMLSGYGYTF.

The V and J genes are TRBV9 and TRBJ2-7; 10 nucleotides agree with TRBD1. The CDR3 extends over 15 amino acids. The trim removed 4 bases at V and 2 bases at J, leaving 6 bases unmatched. Germline V gene data show CDR1 as SGDLS and CDR2 as YYNGEE. CDR3 coding DNA: TGTGCCAGCAGCTTAGGGACAGGGGTGACCTACGAGCAGTACTTC. This gives the protein CASSLGTGVTYEQYF.

This clone was counted once. CDR3 DNA sequence: TGTGCCAGCAGCCCTGCCGGTAGCACAGATACGCAGTATTTT. This gives the protein CASSPAGSTDTQYF. V is TRBV7-2 and J is TRBJ2-3; D remains unclear. This CDR3 is built from 14 residues. Per germline, CDR1 SGHTA and CDR2 FQGNSA. Deletions cut 5 bases from V and 0 bases from J, with 9 bases between.

This clone was detected once. CDR3: CASSIPPAYNEQFF. The CDR3 bases are TGTGCCAGCAGCATACCACCGGCCTACAATGAGCAGTTCTTC. The V and J genes are TRBV27 and TRBJ2-1; no clear D gene. Trimming cost V 6 bases and J 2 bases, with 11 bases left between them. Germline lookup yields CDR1 MNHEY and CDR2 SMNVEV (reference sequence). The CDR3 loop spans 14 amino acids.

The chain joins TRBV29-1 to TRBJ1-1; D might be TRBD1 (5 bases). The CDR3 is made up of 14 amino acids. The V gene lost 8 bases and the J gene lost 0 bases, with 16 bases spanning the gap. CDR1 and CDR2 from the germline V gene are SQVTM and ANQGSEA. CDR3 region: CSSGASSMNTEAFF. In DNA, the CDR3 is TGCAGCAGTGGGGCGTCCTCTATGAACACTGAAGCTTTCTTT.

V usage is TRBV30 and J usage is TRBJ1-2; 7 bases agree with TRBD1. This CDR3 is built from 12 residues. J lost 6 bases, V lost 3 bases, and 4 bases had no gene match. Per the germline V gene, CDR1 is GTSNPN and CDR2 is SVGIG (reference sequence). CDR3 protein: CAWRAGTDGYTF. The CDR3 coding sequence is TGTGCCTGGAGGGCGGGGACAGATGGCTACACCTTC.

The chain carries TRBV3-1 (or the pseudogene TRBV3-2) and TRBJ2-1; D is unclear. The CDR3 consists of 14 residues. CDR1 is LGHDT, CDR2 YNNKEL, per germline (reference sequence). The germline V and J ends were trimmed by 1 base and 6 bases, with 10 bases remaining between them. The CDR3 bases are TGTGCCAGCAGCCAAGCTGTCGCCTCCAATGAGCAGTTCTTC. Translating it yields CASSQAVASNEQFF.

The chain has TRBV5-1 and TRBJ1-4, with D possibly matching TRBD1 (6 bases). The CDR3 totals 14 residues. The V end lost 4 bases, the J end lost 6 bases, and 13 bases lay between the germline ends. CDR1 is SGHRS and CDR2 is YFSETQ in the germline V gene. CDR3 loop: CASSKQGSDEKLFF. CDR3 nucleotide sequence: TGCGCCAGCAGCAAACAGGGATCTGATGAAAAACTGTTTTTT.

This chain links TRBV7-9 with TRBJ1-2, with 7 bases lining up with TRBD1. This CDR3 contains 15 residues. Germline trimming cut 4 bases from V and 2 bases from J; bases unmatched to any gene: 7. Germline V gene sequence: CDR1 SEHNR, CDR2 FQNEAQ (reference sequence). Here the CDR3 reads CASSSRDSPNYGYTF. The CDR3 coding sequence is TGTGCCAGCAGCTCTAGGGACAGCCCCAACTATGGCTACACCTTC.

This clone was counted a single time. The genes are TRBV28 and TRBJ2-7, with TRBD2 matching 7 bases. J was trimmed by 1 base and V by 4 bases; bases with no gene match: 13. The CDR3 has 17 amino acids. The V gene's germline CDR1 is MDHEN and CDR2 SYDVKM. The CDR3 loop reads CASSSSAASGASYEQYF. The CDR3 DNA is TGTGCCAGCAGTTCCTCGGCCGCTAGCGGAGCTTCCTACGAGCAGTACTTC. Full variable domain (rest looked up from reference TRBV28 and TRBJ2-7): DVKVTQSSRYLVKRTGEKVFLECVQDMDHENMFWYRQDPGLGLRLIYFSYDVKMKEKGDIPEGYSVSREKKERFSLILESASTNQTSMYLCASSSSAASGASYEQYFGPGTRLTVT.

This rearrangement joins TRBV5-1 to TRBJ1-3; D is unresolved. The CDR3 sequence is 13 residues long. V lost 0 bases and J lost 4, with 5 bases in between. Germline V gives CDR1 SGHRS, CDR2 YFSETQ. Here the CDR3 DNA reads TGCGCCAGCAGCTTGGGTAGCGGAAACACCATATATTTT. This translates into CASSLGSGNTIYF.

V gene TRBV14 combines with J gene TRBJ2-5; D is ambiguous. This CDR3 spans 14 amino acids. In germline, CDR1 is SGHDN, CDR2 FVKESK. Trimming stripped 1 base from V and 6 bases from J, with 12 bases between. CDR3 protein: CASSQVSRMQTQYF. In DNA form, the CDR3 reads TGTGCCAGCAGCCAAGTTTCCAGGATGCAGACCCAGTACTTC.